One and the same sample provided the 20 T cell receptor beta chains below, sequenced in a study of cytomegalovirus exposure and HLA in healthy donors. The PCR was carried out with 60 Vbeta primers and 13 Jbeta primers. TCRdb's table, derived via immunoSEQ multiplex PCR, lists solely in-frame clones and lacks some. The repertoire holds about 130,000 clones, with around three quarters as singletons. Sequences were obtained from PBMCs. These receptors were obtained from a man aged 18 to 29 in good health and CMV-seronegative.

Here the CDR3 reads CASSLDDTSLRETQYF. DNA of the CDR3: TGTGCCAGCAGCTTGGATGATACTAGCTTGCGGGAGACCCAGTACTTC. The rearrangement links TRBV5-6 to TRBJ2-5, with D perhaps matching TRBD2 (6 bases). The ends were cut back, 0 bases at V and 5 bases at J, with 17 bases in the middle. The CDR3 is made up of 16 amino acids. Germline CDR1 SGHDT, CDR2 YYEEEE.

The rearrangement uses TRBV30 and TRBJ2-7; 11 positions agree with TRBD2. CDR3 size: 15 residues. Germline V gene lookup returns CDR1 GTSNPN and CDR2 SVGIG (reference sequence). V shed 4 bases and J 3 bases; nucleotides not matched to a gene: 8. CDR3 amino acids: CAWKGLAGGSYEQYF. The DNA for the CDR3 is TGTGCCTGGAAGGGTTTAGCGGGAGGGAGCTACGAGCAGTACTTC.

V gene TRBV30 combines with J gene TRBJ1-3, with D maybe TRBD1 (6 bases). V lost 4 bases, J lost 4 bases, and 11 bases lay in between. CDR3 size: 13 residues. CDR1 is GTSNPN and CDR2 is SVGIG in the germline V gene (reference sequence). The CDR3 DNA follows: TGTGCCTGGAAGGGGGTCGGGGGAAACACCATATATTTT. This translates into CAWKGVGGNTIYF.

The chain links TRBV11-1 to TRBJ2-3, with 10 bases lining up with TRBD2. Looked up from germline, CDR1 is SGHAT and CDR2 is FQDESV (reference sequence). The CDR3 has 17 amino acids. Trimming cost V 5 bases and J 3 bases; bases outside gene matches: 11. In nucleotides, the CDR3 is TGTGCCAGCAGCACCGGGACTAGCGAAAGGACGACAGATACGCAGTATTTT. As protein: CASSTGTSERTTDTQYF.

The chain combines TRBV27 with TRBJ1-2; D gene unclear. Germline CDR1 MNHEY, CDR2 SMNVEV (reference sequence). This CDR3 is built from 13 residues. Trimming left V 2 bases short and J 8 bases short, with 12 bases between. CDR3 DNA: TGTGCCAGCAGTTTAGGACTCCTCGGGGGCTACACCTTC. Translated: CASSLGLLGGYTF.

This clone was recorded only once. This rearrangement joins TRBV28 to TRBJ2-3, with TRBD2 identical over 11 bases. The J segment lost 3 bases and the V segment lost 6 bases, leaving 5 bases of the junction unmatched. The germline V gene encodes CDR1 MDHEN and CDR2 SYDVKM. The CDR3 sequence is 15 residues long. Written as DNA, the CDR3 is TGTGCCAGCAGGACGATAGCGGGAGGGACAGATACGCAGTATTTT. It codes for CASRTIAGGTDTQYF.

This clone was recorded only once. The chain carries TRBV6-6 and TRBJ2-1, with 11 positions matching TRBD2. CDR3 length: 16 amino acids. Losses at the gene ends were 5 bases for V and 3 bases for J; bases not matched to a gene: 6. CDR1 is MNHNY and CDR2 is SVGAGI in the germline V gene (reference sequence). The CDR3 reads CASSPGTSGFYNEQFF. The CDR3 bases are TGTGCCAGCAGTCCCGGGACTAGCGGTTTCTACAATGAGCAGTTCTTC.

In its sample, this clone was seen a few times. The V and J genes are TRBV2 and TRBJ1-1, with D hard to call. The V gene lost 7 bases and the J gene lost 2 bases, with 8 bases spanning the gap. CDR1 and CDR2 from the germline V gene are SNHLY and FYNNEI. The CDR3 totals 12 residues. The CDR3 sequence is CASMGVNTEAFF. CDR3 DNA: TGTGCCAGCATGGGCGTTAACACTGAAGCTTTCTTT.

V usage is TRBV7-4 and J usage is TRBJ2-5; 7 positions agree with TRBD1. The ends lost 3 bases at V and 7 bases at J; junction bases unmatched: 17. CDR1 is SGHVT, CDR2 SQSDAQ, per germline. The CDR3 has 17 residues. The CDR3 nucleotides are TGTGCCAGCAGCTTTTGCCGCAACCGACGGCCAGGGGGGACCCAGTACTTC. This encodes CASSFCRNRRPGGTQYF. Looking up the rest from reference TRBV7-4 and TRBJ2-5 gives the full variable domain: GAGVSQSPRYKVAKRGRDVALRCDSISGHVTLYWYRQTLGQGSEVLTYSQSDAQRDKSGRPSGRFSAERPERSVSTLKIQRTEQGDSAVYLCASSFCRNRRPGGTQYFGPGTRLLVL.

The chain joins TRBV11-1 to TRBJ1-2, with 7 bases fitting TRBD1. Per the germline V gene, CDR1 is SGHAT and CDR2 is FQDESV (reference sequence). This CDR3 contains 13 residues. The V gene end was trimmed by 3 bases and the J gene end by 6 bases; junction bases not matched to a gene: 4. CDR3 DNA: TGTGCCAGCAGCTTCACAGGGGCGGATGGCTACACCTTC. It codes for CASSFTGADGYTF.

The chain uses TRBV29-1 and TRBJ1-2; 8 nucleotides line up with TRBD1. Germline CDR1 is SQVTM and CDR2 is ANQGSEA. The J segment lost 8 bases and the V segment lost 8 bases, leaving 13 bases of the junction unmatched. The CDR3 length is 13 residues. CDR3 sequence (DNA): TGCAGCACCGTGGGGGGAAGGACAGGGGGCTACACCTTC. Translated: CSTVGGRTGGYTF. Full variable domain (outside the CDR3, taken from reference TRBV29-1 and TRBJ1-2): SAVISQKPSRDICQRGTSLTIQCQVDSQVTMMFWYRQQPGQSLTLIATANQGSEATYESGFVIDKFPISRPNLTFSTLTVSNMSPEDSSIYLCSTVGGRTGGYTFGSGTRLTVV.

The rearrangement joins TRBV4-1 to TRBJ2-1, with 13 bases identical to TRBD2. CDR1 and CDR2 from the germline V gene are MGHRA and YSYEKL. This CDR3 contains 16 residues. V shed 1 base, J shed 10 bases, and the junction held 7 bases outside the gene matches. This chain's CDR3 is CASSQGPGLAGNEQFF. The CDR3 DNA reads TGCGCCAGCAGCCAAGGTCCGGGACTAGCGGGAAACGAGCAGTTCTTC.

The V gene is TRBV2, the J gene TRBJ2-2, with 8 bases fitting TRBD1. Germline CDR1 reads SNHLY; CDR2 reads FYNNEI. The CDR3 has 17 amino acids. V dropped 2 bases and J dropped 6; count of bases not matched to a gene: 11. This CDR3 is CASSEISRGLVAGELFF. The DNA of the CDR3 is TGTGCCAGCAGTGAAATTAGCAGGGGGCTCGTCGCCGGGGAGCTGTTTTTT.

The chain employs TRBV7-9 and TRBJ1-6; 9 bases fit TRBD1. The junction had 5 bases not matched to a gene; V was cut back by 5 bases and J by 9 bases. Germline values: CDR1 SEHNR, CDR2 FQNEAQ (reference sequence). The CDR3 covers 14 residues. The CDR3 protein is CASSRGTGISPLHF. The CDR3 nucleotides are TGTGCCAGCAGCCGGGGGACAGGGATTTCACCCCTCCACTTT. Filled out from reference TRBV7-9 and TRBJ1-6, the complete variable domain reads DTGVSQNPRHKITKRGQNVTFRCDPISEHNRLYWYRQTLGQGPEFLTYFQNEAQLEKSRLLSDRFSAERPKGSFSTLEIQRTEQGDSAMYLCASSRGTGISPLHFGNGTRLTVT.

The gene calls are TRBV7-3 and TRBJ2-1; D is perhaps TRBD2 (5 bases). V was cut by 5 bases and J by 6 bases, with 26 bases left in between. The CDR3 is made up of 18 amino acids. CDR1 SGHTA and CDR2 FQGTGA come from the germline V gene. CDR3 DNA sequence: TGTGCCAGCAGCGGTTTAGGAGGAGGTCGAGCATATAGCAATGAGCAGTTCTTC. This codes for CASSGLGGGRAYSNEQFF.

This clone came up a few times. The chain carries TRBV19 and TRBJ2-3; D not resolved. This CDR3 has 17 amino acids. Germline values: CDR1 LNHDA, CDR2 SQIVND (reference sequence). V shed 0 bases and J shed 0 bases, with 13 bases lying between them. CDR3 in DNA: TGTGCCAGTAGTATAGATCGCAGCGCTTCTAGCACAGATACGCAGTATTTT. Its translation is CASSIDRSASSTDTQYF.

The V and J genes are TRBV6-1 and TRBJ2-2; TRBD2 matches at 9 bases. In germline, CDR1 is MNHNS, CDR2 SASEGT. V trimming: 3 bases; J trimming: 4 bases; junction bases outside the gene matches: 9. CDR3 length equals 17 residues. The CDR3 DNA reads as TGTGCCAGCAGTGACTTATTGGCGGGAGGGCCCACCGGGGAGCTGTTTTTT. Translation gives CASSDLLAGGPTGELFF.

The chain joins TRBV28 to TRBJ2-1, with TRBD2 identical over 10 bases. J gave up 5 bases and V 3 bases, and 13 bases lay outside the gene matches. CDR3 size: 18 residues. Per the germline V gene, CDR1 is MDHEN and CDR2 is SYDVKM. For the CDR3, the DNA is TGTGCCAGCAGTTTTCCTCGGTGGGCCAGCGGGAGGGACAATGAGCAGTTCTTC. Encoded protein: CASSFPRWASGRDNEQFF. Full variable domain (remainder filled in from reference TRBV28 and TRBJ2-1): DVKVTQSSRYLVKRTGEKVFLECVQDMDHENMFWYRQDPGLGLRLIYFSYDVKMKEKGDIPEGYSVSREKKERFSLILESASTNQTSMYLCASSFPRWASGRDNEQFFGPGTRLTVL.

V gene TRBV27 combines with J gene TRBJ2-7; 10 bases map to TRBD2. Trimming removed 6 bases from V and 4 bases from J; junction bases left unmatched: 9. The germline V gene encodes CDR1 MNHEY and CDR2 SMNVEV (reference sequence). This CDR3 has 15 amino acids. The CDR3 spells CASSRPIAGGYEQYF. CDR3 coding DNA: TGTGCCAGCAGCCGGCCGATAGCGGGAGGATACGAGCAGTACTTC.

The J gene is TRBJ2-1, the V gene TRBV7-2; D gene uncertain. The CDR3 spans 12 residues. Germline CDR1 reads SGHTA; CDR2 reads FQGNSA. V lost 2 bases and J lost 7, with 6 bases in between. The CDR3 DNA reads TGTGCCAGCAGCTTAATACATAATGAGCAGTTCTTC. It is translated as CASSLIHNEQFF.